The T cell receptor beta chain described here comes from a study of CD8 T cells in ankylosing spondylitis. As regards this clonotype: Its cognate antigen is unknown.

General observations from the study: In ankylosing spondylitis blood, a motif of roughly eight highly homologous TCR beta variants appeared characteristic.

Libraries for TCR beta were made by quantitative 5'-RACE with molecular barcodes. TCRdb passed the 5' RACE reads through MiXCR, listing each CDR3 protein once. The table has more than 150,000 distinct CDR3 sequences, 18% seen once; the top ten hold around 4.7%. The germline gives CDR1 KGHSH, CDR2 LQKENI. The CDR3 runs to 16 residues. V lost 0 bases to trimming and J lost 0 bases, with 11 bases between them. The sample consisted of blood, either unsorted or a sorted T cell fraction (not recorded which). The sequence was collected from a male donor between 5 and 35 years old with ankylosing spondylitis or in good health (not recorded which). The V call is TRBV18, the J call TRBJ1-1; D is possibly TRBD1 (5 bases). The CDR3 nucleotides read TGTGCCAGCTCACCACCGCAGGGACTCATGAACACTGAAGCTTTCTTT. Protein: CASSPPQGLMNTEAFF.